This TCR beta chain was captured in a study of breast tumors, draining lymph nodes, adjacent tissues. One entry per CDR3 protein results from TCRdb running MiXCR on the multiplex PCR reads. The sample includes more than 250,000 distinct CDR3 sequences, 30% of them seen just once. The V end was cut by 5 bases, the J end by 0 bases, with 13 bases between. From germline, CDR1 is SGHTA and CDR2 FQGNSA. The CDR3 is 16 residues long. Study-wide results and limits: The lymph node origin of tumor T cells was framed as consistent with a hypothesis, not demonstrated. Compared with basal-like, luminal-like tumors shared significantly more repertoire with nontumor tissue. Tumor TCR diversity was below lymph nodes but above nontumor tissue. Findings are consistent with lymph node origin and intratumoral expansion of most tumor T cells.

In its sample, this clonotype was seen many times. Its target is unknown. Samples came from axillary lymph nodes draining the breast cancer. The chain combines TRBV7-2 with TRBJ1-4; D remains ambiguous. This receptor was taken from a female donor with breast cancer. Some clones in this sample may be carry-over from other donors' samples. The specimen was axillary lymph node tissue. The CDR3: CASSRTWAATNEKLFF. The DNA of the CDR3 is TGTGCCAGCAGCCGAACCTGGGCAGCAACTAATGAAAAACTGTTTTTT.